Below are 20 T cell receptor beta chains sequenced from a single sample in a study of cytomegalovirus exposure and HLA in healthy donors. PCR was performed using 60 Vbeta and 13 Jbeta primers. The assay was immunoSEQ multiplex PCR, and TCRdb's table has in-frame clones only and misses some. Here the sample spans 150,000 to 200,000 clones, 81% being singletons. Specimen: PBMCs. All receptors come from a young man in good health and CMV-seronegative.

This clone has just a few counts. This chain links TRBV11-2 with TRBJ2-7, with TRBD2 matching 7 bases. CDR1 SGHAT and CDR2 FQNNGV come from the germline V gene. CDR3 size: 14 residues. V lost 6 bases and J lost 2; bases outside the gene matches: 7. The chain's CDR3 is CASRPPGGAYEQYF. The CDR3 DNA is TGTGCCAGCAGACCCCCGGGGGGTGCCTACGAGCAGTACTTC. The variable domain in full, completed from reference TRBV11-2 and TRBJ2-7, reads EAGVAQSPRYKIIEKRQSVAFWCNPISGHATLYWYQQILGQGPKLLIQFQNNGVVDDSQLPKDRFSAERLKGVDSTLKIQPAKLEDSAVYLCASRPPGGAYEQYFGPGTRLTVT.

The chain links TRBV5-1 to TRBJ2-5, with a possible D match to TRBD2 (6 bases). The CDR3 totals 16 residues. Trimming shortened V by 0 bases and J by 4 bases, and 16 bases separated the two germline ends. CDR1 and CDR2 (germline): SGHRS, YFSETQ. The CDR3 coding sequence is TGCGCCAGCAGCTTGGGAACAGGTTCGCGGGGAGAGACCCAGTACTTC. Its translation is CASSLGTGSRGETQYF. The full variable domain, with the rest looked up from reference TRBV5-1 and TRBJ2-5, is KAGVTQTPRYLIKTRGQQVTLSCSPISGHRSVSWYQQTPGQGLQFLFEYFSETQRNKGNFPGRFSGRQFSNSRSEMNVSTLELGDSALYLCASSLGTGSRGETQYFGPGTRLLVL.

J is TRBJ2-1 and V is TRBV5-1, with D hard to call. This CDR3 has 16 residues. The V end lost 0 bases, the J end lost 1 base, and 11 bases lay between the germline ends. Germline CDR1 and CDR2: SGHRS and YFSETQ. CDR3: CASSLVPGASYNEQFF. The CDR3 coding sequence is TGCGCCAGCAGCTTGGTGCCCGGTGCTTCCTACAATGAGCAGTTCTTC.

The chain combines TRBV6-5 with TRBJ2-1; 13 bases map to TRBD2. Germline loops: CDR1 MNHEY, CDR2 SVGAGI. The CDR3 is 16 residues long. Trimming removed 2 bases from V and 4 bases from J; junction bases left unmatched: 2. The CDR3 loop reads CASSYRLAGGYNEQFF. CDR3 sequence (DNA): TGTGCCAGCAGTTACCGACTAGCGGGAGGTTACAATGAGCAGTTCTTC.

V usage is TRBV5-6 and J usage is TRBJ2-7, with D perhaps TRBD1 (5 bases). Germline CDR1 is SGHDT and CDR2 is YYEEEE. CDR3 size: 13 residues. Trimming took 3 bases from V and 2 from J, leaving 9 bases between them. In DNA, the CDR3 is TGTGCCAGCAGCTACGACAGTCCCTACGAGCAGTACTTC. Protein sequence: CASSYDSPYEQYF.

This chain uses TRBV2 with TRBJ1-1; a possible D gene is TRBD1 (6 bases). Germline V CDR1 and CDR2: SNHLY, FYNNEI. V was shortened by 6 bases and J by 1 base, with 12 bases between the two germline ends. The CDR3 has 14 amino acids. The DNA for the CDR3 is TGTGCCAGCAGGCAACAGGGCGGGAACACTGAAGCTTTCTTT. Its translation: CASRQQGGNTEAFF.

The DNA for the CDR3 is TGTGCCAGCAGCATCTACGGGACTGGCAAGAATGAGCAGTTCTTC. This translates into CASSIYGTGKNEQFF. This chain connects TRBV11-2 to TRBJ2-1; weak D call: TRBD2 (6 bases). CDR1 and CDR2 (germline): SGHAT, FQNNGV. The CDR3 consists of 15 residues. Between the trimmed V and J ends, which lost 5 bases and 7 bases, there was a span of 18 bases.

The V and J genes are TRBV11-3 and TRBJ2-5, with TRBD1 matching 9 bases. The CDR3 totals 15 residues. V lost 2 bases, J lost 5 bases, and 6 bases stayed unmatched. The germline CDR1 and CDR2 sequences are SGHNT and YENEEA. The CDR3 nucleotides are TGTGCCAGCAGCTTACGGACAGGGGTTCGGGAGACCCAGTACTTC. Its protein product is CASSLRTGVRETQYF.

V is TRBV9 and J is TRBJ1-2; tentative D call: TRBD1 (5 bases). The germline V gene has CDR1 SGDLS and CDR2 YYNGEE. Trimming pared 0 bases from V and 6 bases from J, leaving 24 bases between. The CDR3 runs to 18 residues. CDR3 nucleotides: TGTGCCAGCAGCGTAGGAGGACGATGGGGCAGGGAGGTGGATGGCTACACCTTC. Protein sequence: CASSVGGRWGREVDGYTF.

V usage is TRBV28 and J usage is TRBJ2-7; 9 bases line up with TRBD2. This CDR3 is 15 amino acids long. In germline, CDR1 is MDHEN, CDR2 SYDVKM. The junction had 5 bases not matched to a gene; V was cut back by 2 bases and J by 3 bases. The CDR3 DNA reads TGTGCCAGCAGTTTACGACTAGCGGCTAACTACGAGCAGTACTTC. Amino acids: CASSLRLAANYEQYF.

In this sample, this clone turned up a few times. This CDR3 is CASSVGGGIEQYF. DNA for the CDR3: TGTGCCAGCAGCGTCGGCGGGGGGATCGAGCAGTACTTC. The chain couples TRBV7-9 to TRBJ2-7; TRBD2 matches 8 bases. The CDR3 is made up of 13 amino acids. The J segment lost 6 bases and the V segment lost 5 bases, leaving 6 bases of the junction unmatched. Germline V gives CDR1 SEHNR, CDR2 FQNEAQ (reference sequence).

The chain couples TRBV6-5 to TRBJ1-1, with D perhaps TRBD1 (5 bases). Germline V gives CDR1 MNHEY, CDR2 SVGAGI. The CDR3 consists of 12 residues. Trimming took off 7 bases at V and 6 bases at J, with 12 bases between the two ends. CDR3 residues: CASTGGSAEAFF. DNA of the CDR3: TGTGCCAGCACTGGGGGGAGCGCTGAAGCTTTCTTT.

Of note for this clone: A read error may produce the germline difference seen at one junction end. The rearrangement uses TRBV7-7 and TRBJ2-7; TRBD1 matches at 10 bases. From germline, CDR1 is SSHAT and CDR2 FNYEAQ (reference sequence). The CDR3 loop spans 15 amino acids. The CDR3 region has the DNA TGTGCTAGCAGCGCGGGACAGGGGATAGGCTACGAGCAGTACTTC. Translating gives CASSAGQGIGYEQYF.

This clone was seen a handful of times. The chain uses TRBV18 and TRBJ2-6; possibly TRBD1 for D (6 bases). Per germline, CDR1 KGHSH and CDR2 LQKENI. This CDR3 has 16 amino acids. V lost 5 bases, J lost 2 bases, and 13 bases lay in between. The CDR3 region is CASSKLQGPGANVLTF. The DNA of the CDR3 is TGTGCCAGCTCAAAATTACAGGGCCCTGGGGCCAACGTCCTGACTTTC.

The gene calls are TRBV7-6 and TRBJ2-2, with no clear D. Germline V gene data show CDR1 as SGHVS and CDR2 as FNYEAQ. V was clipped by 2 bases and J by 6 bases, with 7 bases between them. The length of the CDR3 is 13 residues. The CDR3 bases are TGTGCCAGCAGCTTAACGCTAGCCGGGGAGCTGTTTTTT. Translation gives CASSLTLAGELFF.

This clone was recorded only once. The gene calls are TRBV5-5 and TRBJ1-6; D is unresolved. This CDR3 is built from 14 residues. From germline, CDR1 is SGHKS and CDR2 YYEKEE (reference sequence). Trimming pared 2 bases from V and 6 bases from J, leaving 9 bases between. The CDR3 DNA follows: TGTGCCAGCAGCTTTTTCGACTTTAATTCACCCCTCCACTTT. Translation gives CASSFFDFNSPLHF.

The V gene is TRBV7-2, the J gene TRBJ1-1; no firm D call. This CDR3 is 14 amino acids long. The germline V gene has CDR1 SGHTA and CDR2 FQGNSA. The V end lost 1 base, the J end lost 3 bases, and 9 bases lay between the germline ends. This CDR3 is CASSLVASHTEAFF. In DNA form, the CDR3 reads TGTGCCAGCAGCTTAGTAGCCAGCCACACTGAAGCTTTCTTT.

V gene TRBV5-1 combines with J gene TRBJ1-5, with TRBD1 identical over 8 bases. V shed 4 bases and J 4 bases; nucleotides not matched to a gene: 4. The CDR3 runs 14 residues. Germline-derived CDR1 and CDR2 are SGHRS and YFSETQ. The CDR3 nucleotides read TGCGCCAGCAGCGCAGGACAGGGTAATCAGCCCCAGCATTTT. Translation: CASSAGQGNQPQHF. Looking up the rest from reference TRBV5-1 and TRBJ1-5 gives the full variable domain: KAGVTQTPRYLIKTRGQQVTLSCSPISGHRSVSWYQQTPGQGLQFLFEYFSETQRNKGNFPGRFSGRQFSNSRSEMNVSTLELGDSALYLCASSAGQGNQPQHFGDGTRLSIL.

The CDR3 DNA is TGTGCCAGTAGTATAATGTTTGGAGAGGGGAACACTGAAGCTTTCTTT. Translating gives CASSIMFGEGNTEAFF. This chain uses TRBV19 with TRBJ1-1; unclear D gene. Between the trimmed V and J ends, which lost 2 bases and 1 base, there was a span of 14 bases. CDR3 length: 16 amino acids. Germline-derived CDR1 and CDR2 are LNHDA and SQIVND (reference sequence).

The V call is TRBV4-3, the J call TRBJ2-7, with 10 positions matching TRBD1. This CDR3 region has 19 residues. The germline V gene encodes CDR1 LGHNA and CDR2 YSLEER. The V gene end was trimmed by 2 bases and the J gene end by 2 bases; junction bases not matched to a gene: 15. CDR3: CASSQLIVGGTGVPYEQYF. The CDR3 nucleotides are TGCGCCAGCAGCCAATTAATTGTCGGCGGGACAGGGGTTCCCTACGAGCAGTACTTC.